The next 7 T cell receptor beta chains were all read from a single sample in a study of T-cell reconstitution after alpha-beta-depleted transplantation in children (dated by TCRdb to the mid-2010s). Sample treatment or condition, as interpreted from the label and publication: allogeneic hematopoietic cell transplantation with graft depleted of TCRalphabeta T cells and CD19 B cells. Libraries were made using PCR. These reads were obtained on an Illumina HiSeq 2500. TCR libraries were prepared with molecular barcoding, using unique molecular identifiers to normalize TCRbeta repertoire quantification. Using fastp trimming at Q25 and MiXCR clonotype assembly, TCRdb reanalyzed the public sequencing data and kept in-frame beta chains. Duplicate CDR3 protein sequences are folded into a single record with the most common DNA and genes. The sample has some 100,000 distinct CDR3 sequences on record, 15% to 17% of them singletons. The ten biggest clones cover roughly 21% of the sample.

The starting material was PBMCs, mostly from graft donor cells, obtained 180 days after TCRalphabeta/CD19-depleted stem cell transplant. Receptor source: a male patient aged 2-10 years who had a stem cell transplant for acute lymphoblastic leukemia, so the T cells may come from the graft donor.

The sample holds a few counts of this clonotype. This rearrangement joins TRBV3-1 to TRBJ2-7; no reliable D call. Trimming removed 1 base at V and 7 bases at J, with 8 bases between. The V gene's germline CDR1 is LGHDT and CDR2 YNNKEL (reference sequence). The CDR3 is 12 residues long. CDR3 sequence (DNA): TGTGCCAGCAGCCAAGGCAGCCTAGAGCAGTACTTC. It yields the protein CASSQGSLEQYF.

The chain carries TRBV29-1 and TRBJ2-7; perhaps D is TRBD1 or TRBD2 (6 bases each). This CDR3 spans 13 amino acids. Per germline, CDR1 SQVTM and CDR2 ANQGSEA. V lost 7 bases to trimming and J lost 6 bases, with 19 bases between them. The chain's CDR3 is CSGAGGPSLEQYF. CDR3 DNA: TGCAGCGGCGCCGGGGGCCCCTCCCTCGAGCAGTACTTC.

CDR3 residues: CASRIAGGLTDTQYF. CDR3 in DNA: TGCGCCAGCAGGATAGCGGGCGGACTCACAGATACGCAGTATTTT. The chain links TRBV5-1 to TRBJ2-3, with 7 bases that match TRBD2. J lost 2 bases, V lost 5 bases, and 8 bases had no gene match. The CDR3 spans 15 residues. Germline CDR1 is SGHRS and CDR2 is YFSETQ.

This clonotype was seen repeatedly, ten times or more. This rearrangement joins TRBV12-3 or TRBV12-4 to TRBJ2-7, with 8 bases aligning to TRBD1. V gave up 5 bases and J gave up 7 bases; unmatched junction bases: 13. This CDR3 comprises 15 residues. The CDR3 DNA is TGTGCCAGCAGTCAGACTGGGACAGGAGAGGAGGAGCAGTACTTC. This sequence encodes CASSQTGTGEEEQYF.

This clonotype was seen at least ten times. The DNA for the CDR3 is TGTGCCAGCTCCCCCCTCAGGGAGAGGACTGAAGCTTTCTTT. Translation gives CASSPLRERTEAFF. The chain joins TRBV18 to TRBJ1-1, with D perhaps TRBD1 (5 bases). V shed 6 bases and J shed 5 bases, with 16 bases lying between them. CDR3 length: 14 residues. Germline V gene sequence: CDR1 KGHSH, CDR2 LQKENI.

The gene calls are TRBV29-1 and TRBJ1-4, with D hard to call. Germline V gene data show CDR1 as SQVTM and CDR2 as ANQGSEA. The V and J ends lost 5 bases and 13 bases respectively, with 14 bases between them. The CDR3 length is 11 residues. CDR3 loop: CSVREREVLFF. The DNA of the CDR3 is TGCAGCGTTCGCGAGAGGGAAGTACTGTTTTTT.

This clonotype has more than one count but fewer than ten. The V call is TRBV4-3, the J call TRBJ1-5; maybe TRBD1 (5 bases). This CDR3 region has 15 residues. The germline V gene encodes CDR1 LGHNA and CDR2 YSLEER. The V and J ends lost 0 bases and 1 base respectively, with 7 bases between them. In DNA form, the CDR3 reads TGCGCCAGCAGCCAAGAGTGGGGGAGCAATCAGCCCCAGCATTTT. Encoded protein: CASSQEWGSNQPQHF.